Each of the 26 T cell receptor beta chains below was sequenced from the same sample in a study of blood T cell repertoires in COVID-19 (dated by TCRdb to the early 2020s). The library was prepared using the immunoSEQ multiplex PCR assay. TCRdb retrieved this table from immuneACCESS and kept in-frame rearrangements only. Not all clones are present; in checked studies, unresolved V genes account for under half, and no reason is known for the remainder. For this sample the table gives 45,000 or so clones, of which 70% to 90% were detected only once. The biggest ten clones account for 11% to 15% of the sample. Sequencing was carried out using peripheral blood. These receptors were obtained from a human donor in a cohort sampled during active COVID-19.

The rearrangement links TRBV27 to TRBJ2-7, with D uncertain. Germline CDR1 and CDR2: MNHEY and SMNVEV (reference sequence). The length of the CDR3 is 18 residues. Trimming cost V 6 bases and J 4 bases, with 28 bases left between them. The CDR3 sequence is CASSESGVFGRPEYEQYF. DNA of the CDR3: TGTGCCAGCAGCGAGTCAGGCGTTTTCGGTCGTCCAGAATACGAGCAGTACTTC.

The V call is TRBV7-3, the J call TRBJ2-5; no clear D gene. Germline V gene sequence: CDR1 SGHTA, CDR2 FQGTGA. There are 14 residues in the CDR3. Trimming took off 1 base at V and 3 bases at J, with 9 bases between the two ends. CDR3: CASSLNGRKETQYF. CDR3 coding DNA: TGTGCCAGCAGCTTAAATGGCAGGAAAGAGACCCAGTACTTC.

Only one count was recorded for this clone. The genes are TRBV9 and TRBJ2-1, with D uncertain. The CDR3 totals 13 residues. Germline CDR1 is SGDLS and CDR2 is YYNGEE. Trimming removed 7 bases from V and 3 bases from J, with 11 bases in between. This CDR3 is CASSPEIYNEQFF. The CDR3 DNA reads as TGTGCCAGCTCTCCAGAAATCTACAATGAGCAGTTCTTC. Full variable domain (rest looked up from reference TRBV9 and TRBJ2-1): DSGVTQTPKHLITATGQRVTLRCSPRSGDLSVYWYQQSLDQGLQFLIQYYNGEERAKGNILERFSAQQFPDLHSELNLSSLELGDSALYFCASSPEIYNEQFFGPGTRLTVL.

The rearrangement joins TRBV7-9 to TRBJ1-1, with no clear D. The V gene's germline CDR1 is SEHNR and CDR2 FQNEAQ (reference sequence). V was trimmed by 1 base and J by 11 bases, leaving 17 bases between them. The CDR3 loop spans 14 amino acids. The CDR3 nucleotides are TGTGCCAGCAGCTTAGAGTCTCCGTCCCTCGGGGCTTTCTTT. Protein product: CASSLESPSLGAFF.

V gene TRBV5-4 combines with J gene TRBJ2-1; no clear D gene. CDR3 length: 15 residues. CDR1 and CDR2 from the germline V gene are SGHNT and YYREEE (reference sequence). Trimming cost V 2 bases and J 0 bases, with 9 bases left between them. CDR3 sequence (DNA): TGTGCCAGCAGCTTCTCGTCGAGCTCCTACAATGAGCAGTTCTTC. Its protein product is CASSFSSSSYNEQFF.

V and J are TRBV7-9 and TRBJ1-4; unclear D gene. CDR3 size: 15 residues. Trimming removed 5 bases from V and 6 bases from J, with 16 bases in between. Looked up from germline, CDR1 is SEHNR and CDR2 is FQNEAQ (reference sequence). CDR3 bases: TGTGCCAGCAGCCCGCTTTCCAGGAACGATGAAAAACTGTTTTTT. This codes for CASSPLSRNDEKLFF.

CDR3 loop: CASSRITPGQGAREQYF. The CDR3 DNA reads TGTGCCAGCTCAAGGATCACACCGGGACAGGGGGCGCGGGAGCAGTACTTC. The chain recombines TRBV18 with TRBJ2-7, with 12 positions matching TRBD1. Germline values: CDR1 KGHSH, CDR2 LQKENI. The CDR3 totals 17 residues. V shed 5 bases and J 7 bases; nucleotides not matched to a gene: 15.

The rearrangement links TRBV5-8 to TRBJ2-5, with a tentative D call TRBD2 (6 bases). Deletions cut 3 bases from V and 4 bases from J, with 16 bases between. The length of the CDR3 is 15 residues. From germline, CDR1 is SGHTS and CDR2 YDEGEE. In DNA form, the CDR3 reads TGTGCCAGCAGCTATGTCAGGGACGGGGGAGAGACCCAGTACTTC. Protein: CASSYVRDGGETQYF.

This clone was detected a few times. The chain uses TRBV30 and TRBJ2-1, with 10 bases that match TRBD1. V dropped 4 bases and J dropped 4; count of bases not matched to a gene: 7. There are 15 residues in the CDR3. The germline V gene encodes CDR1 GTSNPN and CDR2 SVGIG (reference sequence). The CDR3 loop is CAWTKGQGGYNEQFF. In DNA, the CDR3 is TGTGCCTGGACCAAAGGACAGGGGGGGTACAATGAGCAGTTCTTC. The complete variable domain, with remaining parts taken from reference TRBV30 and TRBJ2-1, reads SQTIHQWPATLVQPVGSPLSLECTVEGTSNPNLYWYRQAAGRGLQLLFYSVGIGQISSEVPQNLSASRPQDRQFILSSKKLLLSDSGFYLCAWTKGQGGYNEQFFGPGTRLTVL.

This clone was seen a handful of times. The chain employs TRBV7-9 and TRBJ2-1; 8 nucleotides agree with TRBD2. This CDR3 is built from 16 residues. Trimming removed 5 bases from V and 8 bases from J; junction bases left unmatched: 14. Germline values: CDR1 SEHNR, CDR2 FQNEAQ (reference sequence). The chain's CDR3 is CASSPRGSGSFYEQFF. The CDR3 DNA reads TGTGCCAGCAGCCCAAGGGGCAGCGGGAGTTTCTATGAGCAGTTCTTC.

This clone was recorded a few times. The rearrangement joins TRBV20-1 to TRBJ1-5, with no clear D. The germline CDR1 and CDR2 sequences are DFQATT and SNEGSKA (reference sequence). The V gene lost 4 bases and the J gene lost 9 bases, with 10 bases spanning the gap. The CDR3 extends over 11 amino acids. The CDR3 loop is CSATSPGPQHF. In DNA form, the CDR3 reads TGCAGTGCTACCTCACCGGGGCCCCAGCATTTT.

This chain joins TRBV5-8 and TRBJ1-3; D unresolved. Trimming took off 4 bases at V and 4 bases at J, with 9 bases between the two ends. Germline V gives CDR1 SGHTS, CDR2 YDEGEE. The CDR3 spans 13 residues. Here the CDR3 reads CASSLPPGNTIYF. For the CDR3, the DNA is TGTGCCAGCAGCCTACCACCAGGAAACACCATATATTTT.

The chain recombines TRBV27 with TRBJ2-1, with D perhaps matching TRBD2 (6 bases). Trimming left V 5 bases short and J 0 bases short, with 11 bases between. Germline CDR1 is MNHEY and CDR2 is SMNVEV (reference sequence). The CDR3 extends over 15 amino acids. CDR3 nucleotide sequence: TGTGCCAGCAGTGCCCTAGCGAGCTCCTACAATGAGCAGTTCTTC. Translating gives CASSALASSYNEQFF.

The table lists this clone with a few counts. This rearrangement joins TRBV6-5 to TRBJ1-6, with 10 bases identical to TRBD1. The CDR3 loop spans 14 amino acids. Losses at the gene ends were 5 bases for V and 11 bases for J; bases not matched to a gene: 6. From germline, CDR1 is MNHEY and CDR2 SVGAGI. The CDR3 DNA sequence: TGTGCCAGCAGTAACCCGGGACAGGGGACACCCCTCCACTTT. Its translation is CASSNPGQGTPLHF.

The chain links TRBV3-1 (or the pseudogene TRBV3-2) to TRBJ2-1, with 13 bases lining up with TRBD2. Trimming removed 4 bases from V and 5 bases from J; junction bases left unmatched: 5. The CDR3 spans 16 residues. Germline V gene data show CDR1 as LGHDT and CDR2 as YNNKEL (reference sequence). The CDR3 here is CASSRWGLAGNNEQFF. The CDR3 DNA is TGTGCCAGCAGCCGATGGGGACTAGCGGGAAACAATGAGCAGTTCTTC.

V gene TRBV10-3 combines with J gene TRBJ1-3; D is possibly TRBD1 (6 bases). This CDR3 is built from 13 residues. V was pared by 9 bases and J by 0 bases, with 9 bases between. Germline values: CDR1 ENHRY, CDR2 SYGVKD. Here the CDR3 DNA reads TGTGCCATAGGGGGTGACTCTGGAAACACCATATATTTT. Residues: CAIGGDSGNTIYF.

The rearrangement uses TRBV6-6 and TRBJ2-1, with 9 bases fitting TRBD2. The junction had 10 bases not matched to a gene; V was cut back by 4 bases and J by 9 bases. The CDR3 is made up of 15 amino acids. Germline CDR1 reads MNHNY; CDR2 reads SVGAGI (reference sequence). The CDR3 here is CASSSSVLAGFEQFF. CDR3 nucleotides: TGTGCCAGCAGTTCCTCCGTTCTAGCGGGGTTTGAGCAGTTCTTC.

The rearrangement links TRBV11-2 to TRBJ2-3, with 8 bases matching TRBD2. V dropped 3 bases and J dropped 2; count of bases not matched to a gene: 4. The length of the CDR3 is 15 residues. CDR1 and CDR2 (germline): SGHAT, FQNNGV. The CDR3 DNA sequence: TGTGCCAGCAGCTTGTGGCGGGGGGCCACAGATACGCAGTATTTT. It yields the protein CASSLWRGATDTQYF.

The CDR3, as DNA: TGTGCCAGCAGCGGACTAGCGGGAACCTACGAGCAGTACTTC. Its translation is CASSGLAGTYEQYF. V gene TRBV3-1 (or the pseudogene TRBV3-2) combines with J gene TRBJ2-7; 12 bases fit TRBD2. The CDR3 consists of 14 residues. With 5 bases clipped from V and 2 bases from J, the junction kept 1 base outside the gene matches. CDR1 is LGHDT, CDR2 YNNKEL, per germline (reference sequence).

The chain uses TRBV24-1 and TRBJ1-3; a weak D match, TRBD1 (5 bases). From germline, CDR1 is KGHDR and CDR2 SFDVKD. Trimming removed 0 bases at V and 3 bases at J, with 14 bases between. The CDR3 covers 17 residues. The CDR3 is CATSDLLVQGGGNTIYF. As DNA, the CDR3 is TGTGCCACCAGTGATTTGTTGGTGCAGGGCGGTGGAAACACCATATATTTT.

The chain is built from TRBV19 and TRBJ2-1, with 13 nucleotides matching TRBD2. Germline assignment: CDR1 LNHDA and CDR2 SQIVND (reference sequence). The CDR3 spans 18 residues. After removal of 4 bases from V and 6 bases from J, the junction contained 12 bases not matched to a gene. The CDR3 DNA reads as TGTGCCAGTAGTAGGGGTTGGACTAGCGGGGGATGGGGCAATGAGCAGTTCTTC. Its protein product is CASSRGWTSGGWGNEQFF.

The chain uses TRBV6-5 and TRBJ2-7, with unresolved D. The CDR3 has 13 amino acids. V was shortened by 10 bases and J by 5 bases, with 18 bases between the two germline ends. Germline CDR1 reads MNHEY; CDR2 reads SVGAGI. DNA of the CDR3: TGTGCCACTCTAAGGCATTTGGGCAACGAGCAGTACTTC. Protein: CATLRHLGNEQYF.

J is TRBJ1-5 and V is TRBV6-5; D might be TRBD1 (5 bases). From germline, CDR1 is MNHEY and CDR2 SVGAGI. The ends were cut back, 6 bases at V and 0 bases at J, with 12 bases in the middle. This CDR3 region has 15 residues. The CDR3 sequence: CASRVQASSNQPQHF. The CDR3 region has the DNA TGTGCCAGCAGAGTACAGGCGAGTAGCAATCAGCCCCAGCATTTT.

The chain employs TRBV11-2 and TRBJ1-1; D is uncertain. V was cut by 0 bases and J by 10 bases, with 15 bases left in between. Germline V lookup: CDR1 SGHAT, CDR2 FQNNGV. This CDR3 has 14 residues. The CDR3 sequence is CASSLDPGYRRAFF. The CDR3 DNA reads as TGTGCCAGCAGCTTAGATCCGGGGTACCGCAGAGCTTTCTTT.

The chain recombines TRBV19 with TRBJ1-4; D perhaps matches TRBD1 (6 bases). The CDR3 sequence is 15 residues long. The germline V gene has CDR1 LNHDA and CDR2 SQIVND (reference sequence). Trimming pared 6 bases from V and 8 bases from J, leaving 19 bases between. The DNA for the CDR3 is TGTGCCAGTAGACGAAACAGGGTTGGCGGCGAAAAACTGTTTTTT. It is translated as CASRRNRVGGEKLFF.

This clone was seen a few times. V usage is TRBV9 and J usage is TRBJ1-1; a weak D match, TRBD1 (6 bases). The CDR3 sequence is 15 residues long. Deletions cut 4 bases from V and 0 bases from J, with 13 bases between. Germline V CDR1 and CDR2: SGDLS, YYNGEE. DNA for the CDR3: TGTGCCAGCAGCCCAAGACAGGCCATGAACACTGAAGCTTTCTTT. Protein: CASSPRQAMNTEAFF.